The count of the clone carrying this T cell receptor beta chain is one. No antigen is known for it. TCRdb's table, derived via immunoSEQ multiplex PCR, lists solely in-frame clones and lacks some. This sample has approximately 2.4 million clones; 95% occur once, and the top ten carry roughly 0.13%. The source of the sample is a study of shared clonotypes between healthy human individuals. The overall study: Three plates were used per donor for CD4 naive, three for CD4 memory, two for CD8 naive and one for CD8 memory. Study-level findings and limits: Read depth was anticipated to influence clonotype sharing among donors. Rarefaction curves obtained for sorted subsets showed sequencing incomplete despite large depth.

V was trimmed by 2 bases and J by 2 bases, leaving 18 bases between them. The CDR3 has 17 amino acids. The germline CDR1 and CDR2 sequences are KGHSH and LQKENI. This sequence joins TRBV18 and TRBJ2-5, with a tentative D call TRBD2 (6 bases). This clonotype originated in a man between 18 and 35 years old in good health. What was sequenced was naive CD4+ T cells sorted from blood. The sample's subset: CD45RA+ positively selected. CDR3 protein: CASSPGAASGPQETQYF. The CDR3 nucleotides are TGTGCCAGCTCACCAGGAGCGGCGAGCGGGCCTCAAGAGACCCAGTACTTC.